The 17 T cell receptor beta chains presented below share a single source sample, sequenced in a study of blood T cell repertoires in COVID-19. Using immunoSEQ multiplex PCR, the repertoire was profiled, and TCRdb retains in-frame clones only, with some absent. This repertoire shows under 10,000 clones, about 91% found once; its top ten account for about 4.2%. Sample: peripheral blood. These receptors originate from a woman between 45 and 60 years old with active COVID-19.

The V and J genes are TRBV29-1 and TRBJ1-2; D gene uncertain. Germline-derived CDR1 and CDR2 are SQVTM and ANQGSEA. V was cut by 0 bases and J by 3 bases, with 11 bases left in between. This CDR3 is 14 amino acids long. This CDR3 is CSVEDGRRYYGYTF. CDR3 in DNA: TGCAGCGTTGAAGATGGCAGGCGATACTATGGCTACACCTTC.

DNA of the CDR3: TGTGCCAGCAGTTTATGGCAGGGTCATGGCTACACCTTC. This gives the protein CASSLWQGHGYTF. The gene calls are TRBV27 and TRBJ1-2; tentatively, D is TRBD1 (5 bases). The CDR3 loop spans 13 amino acids. Trimming cost V 1 base and J 6 bases, with 9 bases left between them. Germline V lookup: CDR1 MNHEY, CDR2 SMNVEV (reference sequence).

The genes are TRBV3-1 (or the pseudogene TRBV3-2) and TRBJ2-7, with 12 bases aligning to TRBD2. This CDR3 has 16 amino acids. Germline CDR1 LGHDT, CDR2 YNNKEL (reference sequence). Unmatched junction bases numbered 4, after V lost 4 bases and J lost 0 bases. The CDR3 protein is CASSLRTSGASYEQYF. The CDR3 nucleotides are TGTGCCAGCAGCCTACGGACTAGCGGGGCCTCCTACGAGCAGTACTTC.

V gene TRBV18 combines with J gene TRBJ2-7, with 11 bases matching TRBD1. The CDR3 runs 15 residues. Germline V gives CDR1 KGHSH, CDR2 LQKENI. V trimming: 2 bases; J trimming: 4 bases; junction bases outside the gene matches: 4. The CDR3, as DNA: TGTGCCAGCTCACCAGGGACAGGGGGTAGTTACGAGCAGTACTTC. It codes for CASSPGTGGSYEQYF.

The chain combines TRBV3-1 (or the pseudogene TRBV3-2) with TRBJ2-1; the match to TRBD2 covers 9 bases. This CDR3 region has 15 residues. V lost 1 base to trimming and J lost 7 bases; unmatched junction nucleotides: 5. Germline V CDR1 and CDR2: LGHDT, YNNKEL (reference sequence). CDR3 nucleotides: TGTGCCAGCAGCCAAGTTAGCGGGAGTGGGAATGAGCAGTTCTTC. It specifies CASSQVSGSGNEQFF.

V is TRBV7-8 and J is TRBJ2-7; 8 nucleotides match TRBD1. Germline lookup yields CDR1 SGHVS and CDR2 FQNEAQ. This CDR3 has 17 amino acids. V dropped 1 base and J dropped 0; count of bases not matched to a gene: 8. CDR3 DNA sequence: TGTGCCAGCAGCTTAGGGACAGGGCGACAGAGCTCCTACGAGCAGTACTTC. Translated, it gives CASSLGTGRQSSYEQYF.

This sequence joins TRBV7-3 and TRBJ2-1; 12 bases fit TRBD1. V lost 4 bases to trimming and J lost 6 bases; unmatched junction nucleotides: 7. Germline assignment: CDR1 SGHTA and CDR2 FQGTGA. CDR3 length: 16 residues. CDR3 sequence: CASSSPGQGAGNEQFF. CDR3 coding DNA: TGTGCCAGCAGCTCGCCGGGACAGGGGGCCGGCAATGAGCAGTTCTTC.

The genes are TRBV7-3 and TRBJ2-1; D perhaps matches TRBD1 (6 bases). Looked up from germline, CDR1 is SGHTA and CDR2 is FQGTGA. Trimming stripped 4 bases from V and 6 bases from J, with 13 bases between. The CDR3 contains 14 residues. As DNA, the CDR3 is TGTGCCAGCAGCTCCCAGGGGATTCTCAATGAGCAGTTCTTC. It codes for CASSSQGILNEQFF.

The CDR3 spells CASSPRPGGYEQYF. The CDR3 DNA follows: TGTGCCAGCAGCCCCCGCCCAGGGGGCTACGAGCAGTACTTC. The V call is TRBV7-3, the J call TRBJ2-7; 7 bases are a match to TRBD1. Germline V CDR1 and CDR2: SGHTA, FQGTGA. The CDR3 consists of 14 residues. Losses at the gene ends were 5 bases for V and 3 bases for J; bases not matched to a gene: 7.

The chain has TRBV6-2 or TRBV6-3 and TRBJ2-2; no firm D call. Trimming pared 6 bases from V and 3 bases from J, leaving 20 bases between. This CDR3 has 17 residues. Germline-derived CDR1 and CDR2 are MNHEY and SVGEGT. In DNA form, the CDR3 reads TGTGCCAGCAGCACCCAACACCGGGTCCCTTACACCGGGGAGCTGTTTTTT. Residues: CASSTQHRVPYTGELFF.

The V and J genes are TRBV28 and TRBJ1-6; D is undetermined. Trimming removed 6 bases at V and 9 bases at J, with 18 bases between. CDR1 is MDHEN and CDR2 is SYDVKM in the germline V gene. The length of the CDR3 is 15 residues. The CDR3 reads CASSITPGRFSPLHF. For the CDR3, the DNA is TGTGCCAGCAGCATTACTCCGGGGAGGTTTTCACCCCTCCACTTT. Supplemented by reference TRBV28 and TRBJ1-6, the full variable domain reads DVKVTQSSRYLVKRTGEKVFLECVQDMDHENMFWYRQDPGLGLRLIYFSYDVKMKEKGDIPEGYSVSREKKERFSLILESASTNQTSMYLCASSITPGRFSPLHFGNGTRLTVT.

This chain joins TRBV3-1 (or the pseudogene TRBV3-2) and TRBJ2-7; D ambiguous. The germline gives CDR1 LGHDT, CDR2 YNNKEL (reference sequence). This CDR3 region has 14 residues. V lost 1 base, J lost 4 bases, and 11 bases lay in between. CDR3 nucleotides: TGTGCCAGCAGCCAAGTAAACTCGTTATACGAGCAGTACTTC. This codes for CASSQVNSLYEQYF.

The chain is built from TRBV9 and TRBJ1-1; D not resolved. Between the trimmed V and J ends, which lost 1 base and 4 bases, there was a span of 8 bases. There are 13 residues in the CDR3. In germline, CDR1 is SGDLS, CDR2 YYNGEE. CDR3 coding DNA: TGTGCCAGCAGCGTACTAGGTGGCACTGAAGCTTTCTTT. Translated, it gives CASSVLGGTEAFF.

CDR3 nucleotides: TGTGCCAGCAGCCCCAGGACTAGCGGCACCGGGGAGCTGTTTTTT. Its protein product is CASSPRTSGTGELFF. The chain carries TRBV11-2 and TRBJ2-2, with 10 bases matching TRBD2. The germline V gene encodes CDR1 SGHAT and CDR2 FQNNGV. With V trimmed by 5 bases and J by 4 bases, 4 bases remained unmatched. This CDR3 has 15 residues.

The J gene is TRBJ1-4, the V gene TRBV11-2; TRBD1 matches at 9 bases. V shed 1 base and J 5 bases; nucleotides not matched to a gene: 8. The length of the CDR3 is 17 residues. The germline gives CDR1 SGHAT, CDR2 FQNNGV. The CDR3 region has the DNA TGTGCCAGCAGCTTAGGTTCGTCGGGACAGGGAAATGAAAAACTGTTTTTT. Its translation is CASSLGSSGQGNEKLFF.

The chain couples TRBV5-1 to TRBJ2-5; 10 bases line up with TRBD2. The CDR3 runs 15 residues. The V gene end was trimmed by 0 bases and the J gene end by 5 bases; junction bases not matched to a gene: 4. The germline CDR1 and CDR2 sequences are SGHRS and YFSETQ. The CDR3 nucleotides are TGCGCCAGCAGCTTGGCTAGCGGGAGTGGTGAGACCCAGTACTTC. Its protein is CASSLASGSGETQYF. Full variable domain (missing parts from reference TRBV5-1 and TRBJ2-5): KAGVTQTPRYLIKTRGQQVTLSCSPISGHRSVSWYQQTPGQGLQFLFEYFSETQRNKGNFPGRFSGRQFSNSRSEMNVSTLELGDSALYLCASSLASGSGETQYFGPGTRLLVL.

V gene TRBV9 combines with J gene TRBJ1-2; D remains ambiguous. Germline loops: CDR1 SGDLS, CDR2 YYNGEE. The CDR3 runs to 14 residues. V was cut by 0 bases and J by 3 bases, with 9 bases left in between. For the CDR3, the DNA is TGTGCCAGCAGCGTAGCCCGGGGTGACTATGGCTACACCTTC. Translated: CASSVARGDYGYTF.